This passage covers 28 T cell receptor beta chains from one sample sequenced in a study of lymphopenia after photon versus proton radiotherapy. TCRdb's table, derived via immunoSEQ multiplex PCR, lists solely in-frame clones and lacks some. Here the sample spans about 70,000 clones, about 89% being singletons. The source was peripheral blood, collected from a patient treated with proton-based radiotherapy. Receptors originate from an elderly man with esophageal cancer.

CDR3 coding DNA: TGTGCCAGCCTCTACCAGAACAGGGATGATGGGACCACCGGGGAGCTGTTTTTT. Translating gives CASLYQNRDDGTTGELFF. The gene calls are TRBV11-2 and TRBJ2-2; possible D gene TRBD1, 6 bases. This CDR3 is built from 18 residues. Per germline, CDR1 SGHAT and CDR2 FQNNGV. Trimming cost V 8 bases and J 4 bases, with 26 bases left between them.

The V gene is TRBV4-1, the J gene TRBJ2-6, with TRBD2 as a possible D gene (5 bases). The V and J ends lost 4 bases and 0 bases respectively, with 13 bases between them. Germline V gives CDR1 MGHRA, CDR2 YSYEKL. The CDR3 sequence is 17 residues long. The CDR3 sequence: CASSRDFLASGANVLTF. The CDR3 DNA is TGCGCCAGCAGCCGCGACTTCCTAGCCTCTGGGGCCAACGTCCTGACTTTC.

The chain combines TRBV10-3 with TRBJ1-3; the D gene is possibly TRBD1 (6 bases). Germline V gives CDR1 ENHRY, CDR2 SYGVKD. The germline V and J ends were trimmed by 6 bases and 0 bases, with 12 bases remaining between them. The CDR3 has 15 amino acids. The chain's CDR3 is CAISAGTTSGNTIYF. The CDR3 coding sequence is TGTGCCATCAGCGCCGGGACAACCTCTGGAAACACCATATATTTT.

About this clone: Other DNA sequences in the same sample also yield this CDR3. The chain couples TRBV19 to TRBJ2-7; a possible D gene is TRBD1 (5 bases). V lost 0 bases and J lost 3, with 6 bases in between. This CDR3 region has 13 residues. Germline V CDR1 and CDR2: LNHDA, SQIVND (reference sequence). Here the CDR3 reads CASSIDRDYEQYF. Written as DNA, the CDR3 is TGTGCCAGTAGTATAGACAGGGACTACGAGCAGTACTTC.

The chain is built from TRBV5-8 and TRBJ2-5, with 8 bases fitting TRBD1. The CDR3 spans 15 residues. Losses at the gene ends were 2 bases for V and 4 bases for J; bases not matched to a gene: 7. Germline V gives CDR1 SGHTS, CDR2 YDEGEE. The CDR3 sequence: CASSFGSRGPETQYF. CDR3 in DNA: TGTGCCAGCAGCTTTGGTAGCAGGGGGCCAGAGACCCAGTACTTC.

The chain carries TRBV15 and TRBJ2-1; 10 bases line up with TRBD1. CDR1 is LNHNV, CDR2 YYDKDF, per germline (reference sequence). V shed 2 bases and J 8 bases; nucleotides not matched to a gene: 9. This CDR3 spans 16 amino acids. The CDR3 loop is CATSRPPRQGAHEQFF. CDR3 DNA sequence: TGTGCCACCAGCAGACCACCTCGACAGGGGGCCCATGAGCAGTTCTTC.

The V call is TRBV27, the J call TRBJ2-1; 12 bases align to TRBD2. The CDR3 runs to 17 residues. Losses at the gene ends were 5 bases for V and 9 bases for J; bases not matched to a gene: 14. Per germline, CDR1 MNHEY and CDR2 SMNVEV (reference sequence). CDR3 nucleotide sequence: TGTGCCAGCAGTCCCACCGGCCTAGCGGGAGGGCCGGGTGAGCAGTTCTTC. Translating it yields CASSPTGLAGGPGEQFF.

The chain uses TRBV19 and TRBJ1-5; the match to TRBD1 covers 7 bases. CDR3 length: 16 residues. The trim removed 1 base at V and 3 bases at J, leaving 6 bases unmatched. Looked up from germline, CDR1 is LNHDA and CDR2 is SQIVND (reference sequence). This chain's CDR3 is CASSIGGGGFNQPQHF. The CDR3 coding sequence is TGTGCCAGTAGTATAGGTGGAGGGGGCTTCAATCAGCCCCAGCATTTT.

A single count supports this clone. The chain links TRBV7-8 to TRBJ1-3; D may be TRBD1 (6 bases). V was pared by 7 bases and J by 2 bases, with 18 bases between. The length of the CDR3 is 16 residues. Germline V gene sequence: CDR1 SGHVS, CDR2 FQNEAQ. The CDR3 sequence: CASTQGPGKTGNTIYF. The DNA of the CDR3 is TGTGCCAGCACCCAGGGGCCGGGCAAAACTGGAAACACCATATATTTT. Together with reference TRBV7-8 and TRBJ1-3, the CDR3 gives the full variable domain: GAGVSQSPRYKVAKRGQDVALRCDPISGHVSLFWYQQALGQGPEFLTYFQNEAQLDKSGLPSDRFFAERPEGSVSTLKIQRTQQEDSAVYLCASTQGPGKTGNTIYFGEGSWLTVV.

The chain employs TRBV29-1 and TRBJ1-1; D call uncertain. Germline CDR1 reads SQVTM; CDR2 reads ANQGSEA. V lost 6 bases and J 5 bases, leaving 31 bases between the germline ends. The CDR3 is 18 residues long. The CDR3 here is CSVQFTKASVLGWTEAFF. The CDR3, as DNA: TGCAGCGTCCAGTTTACAAAAGCCAGCGTCTTGGGTTGGACTGAAGCTTTCTTT.

V is TRBV2 and J is TRBJ1-1, with a tentative D call TRBD1 (5 bases). CDR3 length: 15 residues. CDR1 is SNHLY and CDR2 is FYNNEI in the germline V gene. Trimming removed 6 bases from V and 4 bases from J, with 18 bases in between. Here the CDR3 reads CASSRGQGVSTEAFF. CDR3 coding DNA: TGTGCCAGCAGCCGAGGCCAGGGAGTAAGCACTGAAGCTTTCTTT.

The rearrangement uses TRBV7-9 and TRBJ1-2; a weak D match, TRBD1 (6 bases). V gave up 7 bases and J gave up 6 bases, with 18 bases separating them. This CDR3 has 14 residues. Germline V CDR1 and CDR2: SEHNR, FQNEAQ (reference sequence). This chain's CDR3 is CASTVSSRGDGYTF. The CDR3 DNA reads TGTGCCAGCACCGTTAGTAGCAGGGGAGATGGCTACACCTTC. The full variable domain, completed using reference TRBV7-9 and TRBJ1-2, is DTGVSQNPRHKITKRGQNVTFRCDPISEHNRLYWYRQTLGQGPEFLTYFQNEAQLEKSRLLSDRFSAERPKGSFSTLEIQRTEQGDSAMYLCASTVSSRGDGYTFGSGTRLTVV.

The genes are TRBV7-9 and TRBJ2-6; 8 bases are shared with TRBD1. The CDR3 totals 18 residues. Germline V gene sequence: CDR1 SEHNR, CDR2 FQNEAQ (reference sequence). Trimming took 5 bases from V and 0 from J; bases not matched to a gene: 9. This CDR3 reads CASSPRQGLLSGANVLTF. CDR3 nucleotides: TGTGCCAGCAGCCCCCGACAGGGGCTGCTCTCTGGGGCCAACGTCCTGACTTTC.

CDR3 region: CAWAPGTGFGQPQHF. DNA for the CDR3: TGTGCCTGGGCCCCCGGGACAGGGTTTGGTCAGCCCCAGCATTTT. This chain links TRBV30 with TRBJ1-5; the match to TRBD1 covers 9 bases. In germline, CDR1 is GTSNPN, CDR2 SVGIG (reference sequence). CDR3 length equals 15 residues. The trim removed 5 bases at V and 6 bases at J, leaving 11 bases unmatched.

The chain employs TRBV7-3 and TRBJ1-3; D unresolved. This CDR3 spans 12 amino acids. Germline CDR1 and CDR2: SGHTA and FQGTGA. V dropped 5 bases and J dropped 5 bases, with 7 bases sitting between them. CDR3 DNA: TGTGCCAGCAGCCCCAACCGAAACACCATATATTTT. This translates into CASSPNRNTIYF.

This sequence joins TRBV5-1 and TRBJ2-5; TRBD1 aligns across 12 bases. Germline-derived CDR1 and CDR2 are SGHRS and YFSETQ. J gave up 5 bases and V 5 bases, and 7 bases lay outside the gene matches. CDR3 length equals 15 residues. CDR3 DNA: TGCGCCAGCAGTTGGGGGACAGGGGGCGAGGAGACCCAGTACTTC. Translation gives CASSWGTGGEETQYF.

The chain uses TRBV9 and TRBJ2-5, with 10 bases identical to TRBD1. The CDR3 is made up of 17 amino acids. The germline CDR1 and CDR2 sequences are SGDLS and YYNGEE. Trimming removed 0 bases from V and 6 bases from J; junction bases left unmatched: 11. The CDR3 is CASSVGPAGTGEQTQYF. The DNA for the CDR3 is TGTGCCAGCAGCGTAGGCCCCGCCGGGACAGGGGAACAGACCCAGTACTTC.

The J gene is TRBJ2-5, the V gene TRBV7-3; D is undetermined. Germline CDR1 is SGHTA and CDR2 is FQGTGA. V was clipped by 0 bases and J by 4 bases, with 6 bases between them. The CDR3 spans 13 residues. The DNA of the CDR3 is TGTGCCAGCAGCTTAACTTCGGGAGAGACCCAGTACTTC. It codes for CASSLTSGETQYF. The full variable domain, its missing parts supplied by reference TRBV7-3 and TRBJ2-5, is GAGVSQTPSNKVTEKGKYVELRCDPISGHTALYWYRQSLGQGPEFLIYFQGTGAADDSGLPNDRFFAVRPEGSVSTLKIQRTERGDSAVYLCASSLTSGETQYFGPGTRLLVL.

The V and J genes are TRBV7-7 and TRBJ2-3; D is unresolved. Germline CDR1 reads SSHAT; CDR2 reads FNYEAQ (reference sequence). Trimming removed 5 bases at V and 4 bases at J, with 16 bases between. The CDR3 extends over 15 amino acids. CDR3 residues: CASSRTAFLSDTQYF. The CDR3 DNA follows: TGTGCCAGCAGCCGAACAGCTTTTCTATCAGATACGCAGTATTTT.

This chain uses TRBV5-1 with TRBJ2-3; D is possibly TRBD2 (5 bases). Germline V CDR1 and CDR2: SGHRS, YFSETQ. The CDR3 spans 13 residues. Trimming stripped 3 bases from V and 2 bases from J, with 7 bases between. The CDR3 sequence: CASSSSPTDTQYF. CDR3 DNA sequence: TGCGCCAGCAGCTCTAGCCCCACAGATACGCAGTATTTT.

V is TRBV6-5 and J is TRBJ2-7; either TRBD1 or TRBD2 may supply D (5 bases each). CDR3 length: 14 amino acids. The V gene lost 2 bases and the J gene lost 3 bases, with 11 bases spanning the gap. Germline-derived CDR1 and CDR2 are MNHEY and SVGAGI. The CDR3, as DNA: TGTGCCAGCAGTTACAGGGGACCAGGCTACGAGCAGTACTTC. Translated: CASSYRGPGYEQYF.

This clone is a singleton in its sample. The chain uses TRBV6-1 and TRBJ1-5, with D maybe TRBD1 (5 bases). The germline CDR1 and CDR2 sequences are MNHNS and SASEGT. The CDR3 extends over 18 amino acids. V gave up 2 bases and J gave up 1 base, with 18 bases separating them. The DNA for the CDR3 is TGTGCCAGCAGTGAACCCACGGGAGCCAGGGTAAGCAATCAGCCCCAGCATTTT. Protein sequence: CASSEPTGARVSNQPQHF.

This CDR3 is CASSSEGTGTEAFF. The CDR3 DNA is TGTGCCAGCAGCTCGGAGGGAACTGGGACTGAAGCTTTCTTT. The chain couples TRBV5-6 to TRBJ1-1, with no clear D. Looked up from germline, CDR1 is SGHDT and CDR2 is YYEEEE. Between the trimmed V and J ends, which lost 3 bases and 5 bases, there was a span of 14 bases. The CDR3 has 14 residues.

The CDR3 here is CASNPSGNTIYF. The DNA of the CDR3 is TGTGCCAGCAATCCCTCTGGAAACACCATATATTTT. The rearrangement joins TRBV6-6 to TRBJ1-3, with D hard to call. Looked up from germline, CDR1 is MNHNY and CDR2 is SVGAGI (reference sequence). The ends were cut back, 7 bases at V and 0 bases at J, with 4 bases in the middle. The CDR3 is 12 residues long.

For the CDR3, the DNA is TGTGCCAGCAGCCCTCGCCTAGCGGGGCGTTCCACCTACGAGCAGTACTTC. Its protein is CASSPRLAGRSTYEQYF. This chain joins TRBV5-4 and TRBJ2-5; the match to TRBD2 covers 9 bases. The J call may be faulty, since TRBJ2-7 better matches the DNA end. The V gene's germline CDR1 is SGHNT and CDR2 YYREEE (reference sequence). The CDR3 has 17 amino acids.

J is TRBJ1-5 and V is TRBV29-1; a weak D match, TRBD1 (5 bases). V was cut by 4 bases and J by 2 bases, with 9 bases left in between. CDR1 and CDR2 (germline): SQVTM, ANQGSEA. The CDR3 has 13 residues. CDR3 loop: CSVGSGGNQPQHF. CDR3 DNA: TGCAGCGTTGGATCGGGGGGCAATCAGCCCCAGCATTTT.

This chain links TRBV29-1 with TRBJ1-1; D not resolved. Germline CDR1 reads SQVTM; CDR2 reads ANQGSEA. Trimming removed 4 bases at V and 6 bases at J, with 9 bases between. The CDR3 length is 11 residues. Here the CDR3 reads CSVAVTAEAFF. CDR3 DNA: TGCAGCGTTGCGGTAACAGCTGAAGCTTTCTTT.

A few counts support this clone. The chain recombines TRBV10-1 with TRBJ1-2, with 7 bases fitting TRBD1. The ends lost 5 bases at V and 4 bases at J; junction bases unmatched: 4. Germline V lookup: CDR1 WNHNN, CDR2 SYGVQD (reference sequence). The CDR3 is 13 amino acids. CDR3 nucleotide sequence: TGCGCCAGCAGTCCAGGGGGTGGCTATGGCTACACCTTC. Protein: CASSPGGGYGYTF.